The present entry profiles one T cell receptor (beta chain) with its context. No antigen is known for it. Profiling relied on immunoSEQ multiplex PCR, and the TCRdb table lists in-frame clones only, not all of them. The sample has 55,000 to 70,000 clones; 92% are singletons. The CDR3 is 15 amino acids. Germline V gene lookup returns CDR1 SGHNT and CDR2 YYREEE (reference sequence). V was trimmed by 3 bases and J by 8 bases, leaving 20 bases between them. The data derive from a study of T cell clones after liver transplantation. On the study more broadly: In this trial, immunosuppression withdrawal was attempted within 2 years of liver transplant. TCRbeta sequencing after a pre-transplant mixed lymphocyte reaction identified graft-donor-reactive clones, later tracked in post-transplant blood. Study results and caveats: The donor-reactive repertoire was only partly measurable in a couple of subjects, lacking donor cells. Rather than being deleted, graft donor-reactive T cells may have moved into the graft.

The V gene is TRBV5-4, the J gene TRBJ1-2; possible D gene TRBD1, 5 bases. The sequencing here drew on CD4+ T cells from blood, taken about 25 months after liver transplant. This receptor was identified in a human patient who received a liver transplant. The T cells may partly be graft donor cells. CDR3 residues: CASSSQGVSMAGYTF. CDR3 in DNA: TGTGCCAGCAGCTCCCAAGGGGTTTCTATGGCGGGCTACACCTTC.